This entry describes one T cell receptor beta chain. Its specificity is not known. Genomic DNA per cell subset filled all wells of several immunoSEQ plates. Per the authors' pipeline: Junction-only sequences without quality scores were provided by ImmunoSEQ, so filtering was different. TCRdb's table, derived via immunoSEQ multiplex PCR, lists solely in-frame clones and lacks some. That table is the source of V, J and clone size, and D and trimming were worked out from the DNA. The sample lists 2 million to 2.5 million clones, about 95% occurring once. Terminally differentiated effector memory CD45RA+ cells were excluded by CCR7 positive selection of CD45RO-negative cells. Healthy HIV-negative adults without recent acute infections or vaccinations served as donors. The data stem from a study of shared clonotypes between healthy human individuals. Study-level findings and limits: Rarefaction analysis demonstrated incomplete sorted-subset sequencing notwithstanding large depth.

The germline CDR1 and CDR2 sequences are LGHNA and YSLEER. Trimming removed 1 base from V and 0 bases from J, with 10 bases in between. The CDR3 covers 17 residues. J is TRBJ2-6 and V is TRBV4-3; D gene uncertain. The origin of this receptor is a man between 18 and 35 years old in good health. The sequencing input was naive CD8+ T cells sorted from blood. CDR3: CASSQGLPYSGANVLTF. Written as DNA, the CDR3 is TGCGCCAGCAGCCAAGGGCTGCCATACTCTGGGGCCAACGTCCTGACTTTC.